One T cell receptor beta chain is described in this entry. What it recognizes is unknown. Primers included in the PCR were 60 Vbeta and 13 Jbeta primers. The method was immunoSEQ multiplex PCR; TCRdb's version includes in-frame clones alone and lacks a portion of them. The table lists under 150,000 clones, 75% to 90% of them singletons. The record originates from a study of cytomegalovirus exposure and HLA in healthy donors. Regarding the study as a whole: An assumption of roughly uniform sequencing depth across donors underlay the presence/absence analyses. One cluster of highly shared sequence variants probably arose as a sequencing artifact.

Sequencing was done on a sample of PBMCs. The sequence derives from a woman aged 40 to 50 in good health and CMV-seropositive.

The CDR3 loop is CASSVDFSGIYNEQFF. In DNA, the CDR3 is TGTGCCAGCAGCGTAGACTTTAGCGGCATCTACAATGAGCAGTTCTTC. This chain connects TRBV9 to TRBJ2-1; possibly TRBD2 for D (6 bases). From germline, CDR1 is SGDLS and CDR2 YYNGEE. The CDR3 extends over 16 amino acids. V shed 0 bases and J shed 3 bases, with 13 bases lying between them.